This TCR beta chain was found in a study of T-cell reconstitution after alpha-beta-depleted transplantation in children. Trimming pared 5 bases from V and 1 base from J, leaving 21 bases between. The CDR3 spans 17 residues. A library of TCRbeta sequences, prepared with unique molecular identifiers, was generated. TCRdb called the PCR reads again in MiXCR, with one record for every CDR3 protein. The table includes hundreds of thousands of distinct CDR3 sequences, 10% to 15% detected once. A few counts support this clonotype. The antigen remains undetermined. Broader study findings: Expanded clones from the graft, numbering several hundred, reportedly supplied alpha-beta T cells about two months after transplant.

This sequence originates from a male patient younger than 18 who had a stem cell transplant for acute myeloid leukemia, so the T cells may come from the graft donor. Sequencing used PBMCs, mostly from graft donor cells, obtained 360 days after TCRalphabeta/CD19-depleted stem cell transplant. The gene calls are TRBV12-3 or TRBV12-4 and TRBJ2-7; tentative D call: TRBD1 (6 bases). CDR3 coding DNA: TGTGCCAGCAGTCCAAGACTCCGCGGACAGCCGTCCTACGAGCAGTACTTC. Protein product: CASSPRLRGQPSYEQYF.